The subject of this entry is one T cell receptor beta chain. What it recognizes is unknown. This sample was taken from a study of radiotherapy plus CTLA-4 blockade in lung cancer. Study-level information: Objective responses were recorded in 15% to 20% of patients, with disease control recorded in 25% to 40%.

Alongside CTLA-4 blockade with ipilimumab, patients with chemo-refractory metastatic non-small-cell lung cancer received focal radiation. Generated by immunoSEQ multiplex PCR, the TCRdb table keeps only in-frame clones and is missing some. The repertoire holds under 90,000 clones, around 72% seen once, with over 12% in the top ten. Study outcomes and limitations: Early blood T cell clone dynamics reportedly forecast response best, with interferon-beta. There was expansion of tumor-derived TCR clones in blood after radiotherapy plus ipilimumab.

The V end lost 6 bases, the J end lost 0 bases, and 15 bases lay between the germline ends. CDR3 length: 15 amino acids. Germline V lookup: CDR1 MNHEY, CDR2 SMNVEV (reference sequence). Sequencing was performed on peripheral blood, taken from a patient treated with radiotherapy plus ipilimumab. The chain joins TRBV27 to TRBJ2-7; D is possibly TRBD1 (5 bases). The receptor was derived from a human donor with non-small cell lung cancer that progressed on radiotherapy plus ipilimumab. CDR3 DNA sequence: TGTGCCAGCAGCGCCCGACCAGGACACTCCTACGAGCAGTACTTC. This encodes CASSARPGHSYEQYF.